A selection of T cell receptor beta chains follows, all from one sample in a study of cytomegalovirus exposure and HLA in healthy donors. Repertoires were generated with immunoSEQ multiplex PCR, while TCRdb's copy carries only in-frame clones and drops some. The data contain about 120,000 clones, over 75% of them seen just once; the ten biggest clones take up around 2.3%. Sequenced: PBMCs. The receptors originated from a woman younger than 35 in good health and CMV-seronegative. CDR3s include the opening cysteine and the closing phenylalanine or tryptophan. The D gene is left open where the match is weak. Rows give clone size only sometimes, using once, few, many, or a class for an expanded clone.

NA	TRBJ1-1	NA	TRBV11-2	TGTGCCAGCAGTATGCCTAGGCTGAACACTGAAGCTTTCTTT	CASSMPRLNTEAFF
TRBD1	TRBJ1-4	NA	TRBV10-3	TGTGCCATCAGTGAACGGACAGGGCCTAATGAAAAACTGTTTTTT	CAISERTGPNEKLFF
NA	TRBJ2-7	NA	TRBV5-1	TGCGCCAGCAGCCTGAGCTCCTACGAGCAGTACTTC	CASSLSSYEQYF
NA	TRBJ1-5	NA	TRBV7-9	TGTGCCAGCAGCTTGGGGGGACAGCCCCAGCATTTT	CASSLGGQPQHF
TRBD2	TRBJ2-7	NA	TRBV27	TGTGCCAGCTCCGACACTCGGCGGGAGAATAGTGAGCAGTACTTC	CASSDTRRENSEQYF
NA	TRBJ1-2	once	TRBV7-9	TGTGCCAGCAGCTCAGGAGGGCGGGAATACTATGGCTACACCTTC	CASSSGGREYYGYTF
TRBD1	TRBJ1-2	NA	TRBV14	TGCCCGGGACAGGGAGCCTATGGCTACACCTTC	CPGQGAYGYTF
NA	TRBJ1-5	once	TRBV19	TGTGCCAGTAGTGGAACCCAGCGAGTGGCCCAGCATTTT	CASSGTQRVAQHF
NA	TRBJ1-6	few	TRBV4-3	TGCGCCAGCAGCCGCCAAAGGAGCTCACCCCTCCACTTT	CASSRQRSSPLHF
NA	TRBJ2-5	NA	TRBV15	TGTGCCACCAGCGGACCGGCAGGGTATGGAGAGACCCAGTACTTC	CATSGPAGYGETQYF
TRBD1	TRBJ2-3	NA	TRBV28	TGTGCCAGCTCAATAACAGGGGGAGAGGCAGATACGCAGTATTTT	CASSITGGEADTQYF
TRBD2	TRBJ2-3	NA	TRBV7-9	TGTGCCAGCAGCTTAGGTCTAGCGGGAGGCATAGATACGCAGTATTTT	CASSLGLAGGIDTQYF
TRBD1	TRBJ1-4	NA	TRBV2	TGTGCCAGCAGTGACTGGACAGGGAGGGCTGAAAAACTGTTTTTT	CASSDWTGRAEKLFF
NA	TRBJ2-7	NA	TRBV27	TGTGCCAGCAGTTTATTTCGGGATTCCTACGAGCAGTACTTC	CASSLFRDSYEQYF
NA	TRBJ2-4	NA	TRBV19	TGTGCCAGTAGCCAGCTGGACACCAAAAACATTCAGTACTTC	CASSQLDTKNIQYF
NA	TRBJ1-1	once	TRBV29-1	TGCAGCGTTGAAAGGGGTACAGGGAACACTGAAGCTTTCTTT	CSVERGTGNTEAFF
NA	TRBJ2-1	NA	TRBV5-1	TGCGCCAGCAGCTTGGAAGGACAAACCAACAATGAGCAGTTCTTC	CASSLEGQTNNEQFF
NA	TRBJ1-1	once	TRBV18	TGTGCCAGCTCACCATGGGGAGAGAACACTGAAGCTTTCTTT	CASSPWGENTEAFF
TRBD1	TRBJ1-2	NA	TRBV7-9	TGTGCCAGCAGCTTAGTCGCAGGGGGCGCGGGCTACACCTTC	CASSLVAGGAGYTF
NA	TRBJ1-6	NA	TRBV28	TGTGCCAGCAGTCGGCCCCCAGGACAGCCGATTAATTCACCCCTCCACTTT	CASSRPPGQPINSPLHF
TRBD1	TRBJ1-4	NA	TRBV6-5	TGTGCCTCCTACCAGGGGGCTAATGAAAAACTGTTTTTT	CASYQGANEKLFF
NA	TRBJ1-2	NA	TRBV11-2	TGTGCCAGCAGCTTAGTCCGAGGGGGGGGCGCGGGCTACACCTTC	CASSLVRGGGAGYTF
NA	TRBJ1-6	NA	TRBV5-6	TGTGCCAGCAGCTTCGCGGGATCACCCCTCCACTTT	CASSFAGSPLHF
TRBD1	TRBJ1-2	NA	TRBV14	TGTGCCAGCAGCCCCTTAGCGGACAGGGGGGTCTATGGCTACACCTTC	CASSPLADRGVYGYTF
NA	TRBJ1-1	NA	TRBV4-1	TGCGCCAGCAGCCAGAGGGGAGGCACTGAAGCTTTCTTT	CASSQRGGTEAFF
NA	TRBJ2-3	NA	TRBV10-3	TGTGCCATCAGTGAAGGAGGTCTGGGTGCCACAGATACGCAGTATTTT	CAISEGGLGATDTQYF
NA	TRBJ2-3	NA	TRBV20-1	TGCAGTGCTAGGGGGGGTGATACGCAGTATTTT	CSARGGDTQYF
TRBD2	TRBJ2-3	once	TRBV5-1	TGCGCCACCTCACTAGCGGGAAGCACAGATACGCAGTATTTT	CATSLAGSTDTQYF
NA	TRBJ1-2	NA	TRBV29-1	TGCAGCGTTGAAGTGATCCCGGGTGGCTACACCTTC	CSVEVIPGGYTF
NA	TRBJ1-4	NA	TRBV19	TGTGCCAGTAGCCCCGTCCCGAATGAAAAACTGTTTTTT	CASSPVPNEKLFF
NA	TRBJ1-4	few	TRBV5-1	TGCGCCAGCAGCAAAGAAGAGACAGGACTTAATGAAAAACTGTTTTTT	CASSKEETGLNEKLFF
NA	TRBJ1-1	few	TRBV2	TGTGCCAGCAGTGACCGGGGGGCGGGCACTGAAGCTTTCTTT	CASSDRGAGTEAFF
NA	TRBJ2-3	once	TRBV6-1	TGTGCCAGCAGCCAGGGATATGCCACAGATACGCAGTATTTT	CASSQGYATDTQYF
TRBD1	TRBJ2-1	NA	TRBV11-2	TGTGCCAGCAGCTTAGGGACAGGGTTCTACAATGAGCAGTTCTTC	CASSLGTGFYNEQFF
NA	TRBJ1-1	few	TRBV6-5	TGTGCCAGCAGTCTCACCGCGAAGAACACTGAAGCTTTCTTT	CASSLTAKNTEAFF
TRBD1	TRBJ1-2	NA	TRBV6-4	TGTGCCAGCAGCCCCGGGACAGAACCCTATGGCTACACCTTC	CASSPGTEPYGYTF